The table lists the clone carrying this T cell receptor (beta chain) with a few counts. This sample stems from a study of cytomegalovirus exposure and HLA in healthy donors. It was with 60 Vbeta and 13 Jbeta primers that the PCR ran. Profiling relied on immunoSEQ multiplex PCR, and the TCRdb table lists in-frame clones only, not all of them. Of about 150,000 clones listed, 65% to 85% were seen once; the top ten hold more than 3.5%. V lost 6 bases to trimming and J lost 11 bases, with 14 bases between them. This CDR3 is built from 11 residues. The germline V gene encodes CDR1 DFQATT and CDR2 SNEGSKA (reference sequence).

Source material: PBMCs. The origin of this receptor is a woman aged 40 to 50 in good health and CMV-seropositive. The chain links TRBV20-1 to TRBJ2-1, with a weak D call TRBD2 (5 bases). CDR3 nucleotides: TGCAGTGCCCTCGCGACTATTAAGCAGTTCTTC. Translation: CSALATIKQFF.